The entry below describes one T cell receptor (beta chain). Its antigen is not known. The data were taken from a study of cytomegalovirus exposure and HLA in healthy donors. Study-wide points: TCR beta chain V- and J-gene trimming was linked, in a later analysis, to a missense variant in DCLRE1C. Donor immune exposure was known only as CMV serostatus. The study listed roughly 160 cytomegalovirus-associated TCR beta chains.

Trimming removed 4 bases from V and 4 bases from J, with 16 bases in between. The length of the CDR3 is 15 residues. Germline values: CDR1 MNHNS, CDR2 SASEGT. PCR amplification relied on 60 Vbeta primers (plus 13 Jbeta primers). The protocol was immunoSEQ multiplex PCR, while the TCRdb copy is restricted to in-frame clones and leaves out a portion. The repertoire includes tens of thousands of clones, about 78% of them detected once, and approximately 3.5% sits in the top ten. The chain uses TRBV6-1 and TRBJ2-5; D may be TRBD1 (5 bases). The sequencing input was PBMCs. The sequence came from a woman aged 30 to 39 in good health and CMV-seronegative. The chain's CDR3 is CASSGLQGLVETQYF. CDR3 nucleotide sequence: TGTGCCAGCAGTGGGTTGCAGGGCCTTGTAGAGACCCAGTACTTC.